The entry below gives a single T cell receptor (beta chain) sequence along with its context. Its antigen is still unknown. There are no base qualities to consult, and no much larger clone falls within one base. Trimming removed 5 bases from V and 0 bases from J, leaving 6 bases between the germline ends. Reading the germline V gene (reference sequence) gives CDR1 SEHNR and CDR2 FQNEAQ. The CDR3 numbers 13 residues from cysteine through phenylalanine. Here the CDR3 DNA is all that survives: 39 bases in frame from base 1. The CDR3 regions of human TCRbeta chains were analyzed by immunosequencing. In the source study's methods: TCRs in the repertoires were compared against a reference library of SARS-CoV-2-specific TCRs that had been generated with the MIRA antigen-specificity platform. Breadth was defined as the fraction of unique TCRs that were SARS-CoV-2-associated. Depth was defined as the fraction of total T cells that were SARS-CoV-2-associated. Using the MIRA data, each spike-specific TCR was mapped to the spike region that the TCR reacts to and placed in a CD4 or CD8 class. Log10-transformed breadth and depth values were compared by one-way ANOVA with Sidak's multiple comparisons tests. Imported from immuneACCESS, the table was reduced by TCRdb to in-frame sequences with V and J called. These copies leave out some clones; in studies compared against another copy, an unresolved V gene accounts for under half, and the cause of the remainder is not known. D and trimming were read from the DNA, whereas the V and J calls and clone size are those reported in that table. For this sample the table gives around 92,000 clones, of which 86% were detected only once. About a tenth of the sample rests with the top ten.

Sample time point, as interpreted from the label and publication: baseline before first vaccination. The vaccinee samples were drawn from two UK trials, COV001 and COV002, one of which was a single-blind randomized controlled phase 2/3 trial testing AZD1222 (ChAdOx1 nCoV-19) in healthy adults. Trial participant PBMC samples were collected at day 0 and day 28 after the second dose for TCRbeta chain sequencing. The source of the sample is a study of T cell responses to AZD1222 COVID-19 vaccine (dated by TCRdb to the early 2020s). Notes on the research overall: AZD1222 recipients with second doses at about 4 weeks or about 12 weeks were pooled, because spike-specific TCR depth and breadth did not differ between schedules. Trial participants were enrolled by age into 18-55, 56-69 and 70-plus year subgroups, with approximately 150, 30 and 60 TCR-sequenced participants respectively. TCR sequencing covered 230 to 250 trial participants: approximately 200 given two doses of AZD1222 and about 26 given two doses of MenACWY control vaccine.

The research as a whole found: The 56-69-year group was small, and its depth increase did not reach significance, likely because of low power. Reportedly, close to half of the unique spike-specific TCRs recognized epitopes lying outside the regions that are mutated in the B.1.351 and B.1.1.7 variants. A significant rise in spike-specific TCR breadth and depth was observed after two AZD1222 doses relative to day 0 and relative to MenACWY recipients. Only a handful of AZD1222 recipients were SARS-CoV-2 seropositive at baseline, limiting conclusions about previously exposed vaccinees. Most participants were white British and females outnumbered males, and the authors suggested that clonal diversity may have been underestimated. Because no samples from the day 14 peak response were available, repertoires could be characterized only after the peak T cell response. CD4 TCRs associated with the vaccine covered the entire spike protein, and the dominant responses were in regions 160-218 and 743-854.

The chain is made from TRBV7-9 and TRBJ2-3; no D segment can be confidently identified. The receptor was isolated from an adult in good health. The sample consisted of peripheral blood, taken on day 0 of AZD1222 vaccination. The nucleotides read TGTGCCAGCAGCCCGGTTAGCACAGATACGCAGTATTTT. This is translated as CASSPVSTDTQYF.